This paragraph covers one TCR beta chain sequence. Antigen: not known. This CDR3 region has 15 residues. V lost 3 bases to trimming and J lost 0 bases; unmatched junction nucleotides: 2. The germline V gene has CDR1 SQVTM and CDR2 ANQGSEA. TCRdb re-derived calls from the RACE reads in MiXCR, one entry per CDR3 protein. Of 100,000 to 150,000 distinct CDR3 sequences in the sample, more than 7.5% were seen once. This specimen belongs to a study of human T cells and chemical hapten exposure. Broader study findings: No change in TCRs above 1 in 1000 frequency was produced by DPC sensitization.

Indicated time point: healthy volunteer bleed at 2 weeks. RNA extraction used unfractionated whole blood as the source of total RNA. This chain joins TRBV29-1 and TRBJ2-7; 13 positions agree with TRBD2. The source of this sequence is a male donor in good health. Some clones in this sample may be carry-over from other donors' samples. Sequencing input: whole blood. In DNA form, the CDR3 reads TGCAGCGTTGAGGGGACTAGCGGGACCTCCTACGAGCAGTACTTC. This translates into CSVEGTSGTSYEQYF.